Presented here are 10 T cell receptor beta chains from one specimen sequenced in a study of T-cell reconstitution after alpha-beta-depleted transplantation in children. Unique molecular identifiers tagged the TCRbeta library. TCRdb recomputed calls from the PCR reads with MiXCR, one row per CDR3 protein. Among some 840,000 distinct CDR3 sequences listed, 16% were seen once. Sequenced material: PBMCs, mostly from graft donor cells, taken 360 days after TCRalphabeta/CD19-depleted stem cell transplant. All receptors derive from a male patient aged 10-17 years who had a stem cell transplant for acute lymphoblastic leukemia, so the T cells may come from the graft donor.

There are many counts of this clonotype. The chain joins TRBV12-3 or TRBV12-4 to TRBJ2-1; TRBD1 matches at 7 bases. CDR3 size: 16 residues. The V segment lost 5 bases and the J segment 2 bases; nucleotides outside the gene matches: 9. CDR3 DNA sequence: TGTGCCAGCAGTCCGACAGGGCGATCGACCTACAATGAGCAGTTCTTC. It codes for CASSPTGRSTYNEQFF.

This clonotype showed up many times. The chain joins TRBV12-3 or TRBV12-4 to TRBJ2-7, with TRBD2 matching 7 bases. Trimming took 5 bases from V and 2 from J; bases not matched to a gene: 3. This CDR3 spans 13 amino acids. As DNA, the CDR3 is TGTGCCAGCAGTGGCGGACTAGCCTACGAGCAGTACTTC. The encoded protein is CASSGGLAYEQYF.

This clonotype was picked up a small number of times. V gene TRBV4-1 combines with J gene TRBJ2-7, with D tentatively TRBD1 or TRBD2 (7 bases each). The CDR3 has 21 amino acids. Trimming took 2 bases from V and 8 from J, leaving 37 bases between them. CDR1 is MGHRA and CDR2 is YSYEKL in the germline V gene. The CDR3 DNA reads as TGCGCCAGCAGCCAACCCCTCCGGGACAGATTTAACTACTCAGCGGGGCCTAAGCAGTACTTC. It specifies CASSQPLRDRFNYSAGPKQYF.

This clonotype was seen more than once but under ten times. The rearrangement links TRBV14 to TRBJ2-1; 9 positions match TRBD1. V dropped 4 bases and J dropped 6; count of bases not matched to a gene: 10. The CDR3 is 16 residues long. Per the germline V gene, CDR1 is SGHDN and CDR2 is FVKESK. The CDR3: CASSLQTGGLLNEQFF. The CDR3 coding sequence is TGTGCCAGCAGCCTTCAGACAGGGGGTCTCCTCAATGAGCAGTTCTTC.

This clonotype was counted at least ten times. The chain links TRBV5-1 to TRBJ2-7, with D tentatively TRBD1 or TRBD2 (5 bases each). Trimming took 0 bases from V and 7 from J, leaving 11 bases between them. Germline values: CDR1 SGHRS, CDR2 YFSETQ. This CDR3 contains 13 residues. The CDR3 reads CASSLVGGTEQYF. CDR3 DNA sequence: TGCGCCAGCAGCTTGGTTGGGGGAACGGAGCAGTACTTC.

The chain employs TRBV5-6 and TRBJ2-1; D gene uncertain. From germline, CDR1 is SGHDT and CDR2 YYEEEE. This CDR3 is built from 16 residues. The germline V and J ends were trimmed by 0 bases and 4 bases, with 14 bases remaining between them. CDR3 DNA: TGTGCCAGCAGCTTGGCTCTAGTCCCTCTATACAATGAGCAGTTCTTC. This codes for CASSLALVPLYNEQFF.

This clonotype was counted once. V is TRBV4-1 and J is TRBJ1-2; D gene uncertain. The germline V gene encodes CDR1 MGHRA and CDR2 YSYEKL. The CDR3 extends over 15 amino acids. Trimming removed 1 base from V and 4 bases from J, with 13 bases in between. CDR3 sequence reads: CASSQVVPVGYGYTF. The DNA for the CDR3 is TGCGCCAGCAGCCAAGTTGTGCCGGTGGGCTATGGCTACACCTTC.

The chain is built from TRBV7-9 and TRBJ1-3; the match to TRBD1 covers 7 bases. Germline V lookup: CDR1 SEHNR, CDR2 FQNEAQ (reference sequence). The CDR3 is made up of 17 amino acids. V shed 1 base, J shed 0 bases, and the junction held 6 bases outside the gene matches. The CDR3 coding sequence is TGTGCCAGCAGCTTAGGGGGACAGCGCATCTCTGGAAACACCATATATTTT. Translation: CASSLGGQRISGNTIYF.

The table lists this clonotype with a few counts. J is TRBJ2-4 and V is TRBV5-1; TRBD2 is a possible D gene (6 bases). Germline V gives CDR1 SGHRS, CDR2 YFSETQ. The germline V and J ends were trimmed by 0 bases and 0 bases, with 13 bases remaining between them. The CDR3 is 17 residues long. CDR3 in DNA: TGCGCCAGCAGCTTGGTAGTTAGCGGATTAGCCAAAAACATTCAGTACTTC. Amino acid sequence: CASSLVVSGLAKNIQYF.

The V call is TRBV6-4, the J call TRBJ2-1, with TRBD2 as a possible D gene (6 bases). The CDR3 sequence is 15 residues long. Germline values: CDR1 MRHNA, CDR2 SNTAGT. V lost 0 bases and J 6 bases, leaving 12 bases between the germline ends. The CDR3 DNA reads TGTGCCAGCAGTGACTCGGGGACTGGGCGCAATGAGCAGTTCTTC. This encodes CASSDSGTGRNEQFF.